The 9 T cell receptor beta chains listed next were all sequenced from one sample in a study of OX40 agonist ivuxolimab in advanced cancers. Libraries came from the immunoSEQ multiplex PCR assay. TCRdb obtained this table from immuneACCESS and retained in-frame rearrangements with V and J assigned. These tables miss some clones; where compared with another copy, unresolved V genes account for less than half of the shortfall, and the remainder is unexplained. This sample gives around 100,000 clones in total; approximately 90% of them show up just once. The top ten hold roughly 0.53% of the sample. The sequencing used CD4+ or CD8+ T cells sorted from blood, collected in a trial of the OX40 agonist ivuxolimab. The source is an adult with an advanced solid tumor such as melanoma, head and neck, liver or kidney cancer.

This chain links TRBV7-3 with TRBJ2-3; 9 positions agree with TRBD1. Germline V gene data show CDR1 as SGHTA and CDR2 as FQGTGA. The CDR3 covers 14 residues. V shed 5 bases, J shed 5 bases, and the junction held 5 bases outside the gene matches. The CDR3 spells CASSRDRAGDTQYF. CDR3 nucleotides: TGTGCCAGCAGCAGGGACAGGGCCGGAGATACGCAGTATTTT.

The chain combines TRBV18 with TRBJ1-1, with D perhaps matching TRBD1 (6 bases). V was cut by 6 bases and J by 5 bases, with 13 bases left in between. Germline V gene lookup returns CDR1 KGHSH and CDR2 LQKENI. The CDR3 has 13 amino acids. The CDR3 sequence is CASSPSGVTEAFF. The CDR3, as DNA: TGTGCCAGCTCCCCGTCAGGGGTAACTGAAGCTTTCTTT.

The chain joins TRBV11-3 to TRBJ2-7; 10 nucleotides match TRBD2. V gave up 5 bases and J gave up 0 bases; unmatched junction bases: 1. CDR1 is SGHNT and CDR2 is YENEEA in the germline V gene. The CDR3 has 14 amino acids. CDR3 in DNA: TGTGCCAGCAGCCGGACTAGCGGCTCCTACGAGCAGTACTTC. Translation: CASSRTSGSYEQYF. Complete variable domain (other parts from reference TRBV11-3 and TRBJ2-7): EAGVVQSPRYKIIEKKQPVAFWCNPISGHNTLYWYLQNLGQGPELLIRYENEEAVDDSQLPKDRFSAERLKGVDSTLKIQPAELGDSAVYLCASSRTSGSYEQYFGPGTRLTVT.

The sample holds one count of this clone. The same CDR3 arises from other DNA sequences in this sample as well. The chain links TRBV5-4 to TRBJ1-1; 9 bases line up with TRBD1. The V gene end was trimmed by 4 bases and the J gene end by 4 bases; junction bases not matched to a gene: 2. From germline, CDR1 is SGHNT and CDR2 YYREEE (reference sequence). There are 13 residues in the CDR3. The CDR3 loop reads CASSRDRATEAFF. CDR3 DNA: TGTGCCAGCAGCAGGGACAGGGCCACTGAAGCTTTCTTT.

The chain combines TRBV6-1 with TRBJ2-3, with 8 bases aligning to TRBD2. The length of the CDR3 is 14 residues. CDR1 is MNHNS, CDR2 SASEGT, per germline. The J segment lost 3 bases and the V segment lost 6 bases, leaving 5 bases of the junction unmatched. CDR3 amino acids: CASRRAGVTDTQYF. The DNA for the CDR3 is TGTGCCAGCAGGAGAGCGGGAGTGACAGATACGCAGTATTTT.

The table lists this clone with a count of one. The chain has TRBV7-8 and TRBJ2-2; the D gene could be TRBD1 or TRBD2 (6 bases each). In germline, CDR1 is SGHVS, CDR2 FQNEAQ. The CDR3 is 15 amino acids. Trimming took 3 bases from V and 6 from J, leaving 14 bases between them. CDR3 sequence (DNA): TGTGCCAGCAGCTTGGGGGGCGGTCTCGCCGGGGAGCTGTTTTTT. This translates into CASSLGGGLAGELFF. The full variable domain, its missing parts supplied by reference TRBV7-8 and TRBJ2-2, is GAGVSQSPRYKVAKRGQDVALRCDPISGHVSLFWYQQALGQGPEFLTYFQNEAQLDKSGLPSDRFFAERPEGSVSTLKIQRTQQEDSAVYLCASSLGGGLAGELFFGEGSRLTVL.

This clone was seen many times. The chain has TRBV11-2 and TRBJ2-1, with TRBD2 matching 10 bases. Unmatched junction bases numbered 7, after V lost 1 base and J lost 10 bases. The CDR3 runs to 15 residues. Germline lookup yields CDR1 SGHAT and CDR2 FQNNGV. CDR3 loop: CASSLGSSGSQEQFF. The CDR3 DNA is TGTGCCAGCAGCTTAGGGTCTAGCGGGAGTCAAGAGCAGTTCTTC.

The V gene is TRBV6-4, the J gene TRBJ2-7; perhaps TRBD1 as D (6 bases). Per germline, CDR1 MRHNA and CDR2 SNTAGT. Trimming removed 5 bases at V and 0 bases at J, with 14 bases between. The CDR3 is made up of 15 amino acids. The CDR3 region has the DNA TGTGCCAGCAGTCGTCGGACAGATCCCTCCTACGAGCAGTACTTC. Amino acids: CASSRRTDPSYEQYF.

As DNA, the CDR3 is TGTGCCAGCAGCTTACGGGGACTATACGAGCAGTACTTC. It specifies CASSLRGLYEQYF. V and J are TRBV5-6 and TRBJ2-7, with 7 nucleotides matching TRBD2. The V segment lost 2 bases and the J segment 4 bases; nucleotides outside the gene matches: 3. Germline CDR1 is SGHDT and CDR2 is YYEEEE. The CDR3 is 13 amino acids.